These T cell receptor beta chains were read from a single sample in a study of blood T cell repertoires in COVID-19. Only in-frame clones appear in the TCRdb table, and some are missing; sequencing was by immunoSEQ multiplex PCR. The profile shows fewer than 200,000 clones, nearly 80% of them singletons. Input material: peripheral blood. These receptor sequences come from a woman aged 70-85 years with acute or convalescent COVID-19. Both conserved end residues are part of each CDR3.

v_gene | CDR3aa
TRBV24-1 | CATSDGSAYSADITF
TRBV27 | CASRSPLRDRIENTEAFF
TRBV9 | CASSAGQSNQPQHF
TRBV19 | CASSMDSTGGGEKLFF
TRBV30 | CAWTHRIDSGNTIYF
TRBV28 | CASSVYRGTAETQYF
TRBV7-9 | CASSLGPGVHEKLFF
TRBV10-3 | CAISEDRAYGYTF
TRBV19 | CASSGTGDNEQFF
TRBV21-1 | CASSTKRTEESSYEQYF
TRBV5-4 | CASSLVGERDNSPLHF
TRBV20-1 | CSASGLAGGSEQFF